Presented here are 27 T cell receptor beta chains from one specimen sequenced in a study of T cells after somatic rescue of genetic block. Method: immunoSEQ multiplex PCR; TCRdb's copy keeps in-frame clones and lacks some. The sample shows about 72,000 clones, roughly 93% of them seen only once. Sequencing was done on a sample of peripheral blood mononuclear cells (PBMCs). Source of these receptors: a man between 25 and 39 years old.

This clone showed up just once. Within the sample, other DNA sequences also encode this same CDR3. The J gene is TRBJ2-3, the V gene TRBV9; D call uncertain. CDR1 is SGDLS, CDR2 YYNGEE, per germline. Trimming removed 0 bases at V and 2 bases at J, with 7 bases between. This CDR3 region has 14 residues. CDR3 nucleotides: TGTGCCAGCAGCGTAGACGGATCCACAGATACGCAGTATTTT. This translates into CASSVDGSTDTQYF.

J is TRBJ1-5 and V is TRBV19; 7 bases fit TRBD1. This CDR3 comprises 16 residues. Germline lookup yields CDR1 LNHDA and CDR2 SQIVND (reference sequence). J gave up 5 bases and V 0 bases, and 7 bases lay outside the gene matches. The CDR3 sequence: CASSIERDREDQPQHF. The CDR3 DNA follows: TGTGCCAGTAGTATAGAGCGAGACAGGGAGGATCAGCCCCAGCATTTT.

In its sample, this clone was seen once. This rearrangement joins TRBV10-3 to TRBJ1-5; no reliable D call. From germline, CDR1 is ENHRY and CDR2 SYGVKD. The CDR3 extends over 13 amino acids. The V end lost 6 bases, the J end lost 11 bases, and 17 bases lay between the germline ends. The CDR3 loop is CAIRDRYEQAQHF. CDR3 coding DNA: TGTGCCATCAGGGACCGGTATGAGCAGGCCCAGCATTTT.

The chain couples TRBV5-1 to TRBJ1-6; D possibly corresponds to TRBD1 (6 bases). The V gene's germline CDR1 is SGHRS and CDR2 YFSETQ. Trimming cost V 2 bases and J 7 bases, with 13 bases left between them. CDR3 length: 15 amino acids. CDR3 in amino acids: CASSLYREGNSPLHF. In DNA, the CDR3 is TGCGCCAGCAGCTTATACAGGGAAGGAAATTCACCCCTCCACTTT.

The rearrangement joins TRBV6-1 to TRBJ1-4; D not resolved. Germline values: CDR1 MNHNS, CDR2 SASEGT. CDR3 size: 16 residues. V lost 3 bases and J lost 0, with 11 bases in between. CDR3 bases: TGTGCCAGCAGTGACGGGCAGGTCCCAACTAATGAAAAACTGTTTTTT. Translation: CASSDGQVPTNEKLFF.

This chain connects TRBV10-3 to TRBJ1-5; unclear D gene. CDR3 size: 13 residues. V lost 2 bases, J lost 7 bases, and 9 bases lay in between. Germline values: CDR1 ENHRY, CDR2 SYGVKD. The CDR3 sequence: CAISEGLGQPQHF. CDR3 nucleotide sequence: TGTGCCATCAGTGAGGGTCTAGGGCAGCCCCAGCATTTT.

J is TRBJ1-6 and V is TRBV18; TRBD1 might be the D (6 bases). Germline CDR1 and CDR2: KGHSH and LQKENI. V shed 4 bases and J shed 5 bases, with 9 bases lying between them. This CDR3 is 14 amino acids long. This CDR3 is CASSRDKNNSPLHF. The CDR3 DNA reads TGTGCCAGCTCACGGGACAAGAATAATTCACCCCTCCACTTT. The entire variable domain, with the rest obtained from reference TRBV18 and TRBJ1-6, is as follows: NAGVMQNPRHLVRRRGQEARLRCSPMKGHSHVYWYRQLPEEGLKFMVYLQKENIIDESGMPKERFSAEFPKEGPSILRIQQVVRGDSAAYFCASSRDKNNSPLHFGNGTRLTVT.

This chain joins TRBV9 and TRBJ2-5; the match to TRBD2 covers 13 bases. The germline V gene has CDR1 SGDLS and CDR2 YYNGEE. This CDR3 is 17 amino acids long. With V trimmed by 4 bases and J by 5 bases, 11 bases remained unmatched. CDR3 sequence (DNA): TGTGCCAGCAGCCCACGGACTAGCGGGAGAGGGGACGAGACCCAGTACTTC. Translation: CASSPRTSGRGDETQYF.

The chain couples TRBV6-6 to TRBJ1-2; D is unclear. Germline values: CDR1 MNHNY, CDR2 SVGAGI (reference sequence). This CDR3 region has 14 residues. V was pared by 2 bases and J by 5 bases, with 12 bases between. CDR3 nucleotides: TGTGCCAGCAGTTACGCTACGGCATCTTATGGCTACACCTTC. It yields the protein CASSYATASYGYTF.

The genes are TRBV10-1 and TRBJ1-1; D gene unclear. The CDR3 covers 13 residues. Trimming took 4 bases from V and 1 from J, leaving 7 bases between them. CDR1 is WNHNN, CDR2 SYGVQD, per germline (reference sequence). The CDR3 DNA reads as TGCGCCAGCAGTGGACAAACGAACACTGAAGCTTTCTTT. As protein: CASSGQTNTEAFF.

The chain is built from TRBV5-4 and TRBJ1-6; the D gene is possibly TRBD1 (5 bases). Germline V lookup: CDR1 SGHNT, CDR2 YYREEE (reference sequence). The length of the CDR3 is 15 residues. The germline V and J ends were trimmed by 6 bases and 8 bases, with 18 bases remaining between them. For the CDR3, the DNA is TGTGCCAGCACCACCGGCGGAGGCAGGGATTCACCCCTCCACTTT. It codes for CASTTGGGRDSPLHF.

This rearrangement joins TRBV5-6 to TRBJ1-6; D is possibly TRBD1 (6 bases). Germline V gives CDR1 SGHDT, CDR2 YYEEEE. The germline V and J ends were trimmed by 5 bases and 7 bases, with 16 bases remaining between them. The CDR3 is 15 residues long. CDR3 loop: CASSLISGANSPLHF. Written as DNA, the CDR3 is TGTGCCAGCAGTCTGATATCAGGGGCAAATTCACCCCTCCACTTT.

The rearrangement links TRBV21-1 to TRBJ2-3; the DNA was not compared with TRBD2, the D call given in the table. TRBV21-1 is a documented pseudogene. The CDR3 is 15 amino acids. CDR3 DNA: TGTGCCAGCAGCGTTGGGACTACCACACCCGATACGCAGTATTTT. Its protein is CASSVGTTTPDTQYF.

The chain carries TRBV23-1 and TRBJ1-5; 8 positions agree with TRBD1. TRBV23-1 counts as an open reading frame of uncertain function. The CDR3 loop spans 16 amino acids. The ends lost 8 bases at V and 1 base at J; junction bases unmatched: 10. The CDR3 is CASCSGGEGSNQPQHF. CDR3 coding DNA: TGCGCCAGCTGCTCAGGGGGCGAAGGGAGCAATCAGCCCCAGCATTTT.

The chain combines TRBV10-3 with TRBJ1-1, with TRBD1 matching 7 bases. Germline CDR1 is ENHRY and CDR2 is SYGVKD. V gave up 3 bases and J gave up 4 bases; unmatched junction bases: 5. There are 14 residues in the CDR3. The CDR3 nucleotides read TGTGCCATCAGTGAAACAGGGGTCGGCACTGAAGCTTTCTTT. It specifies CAISETGVGTEAFF.

V and J are TRBV5-1 and TRBJ2-2, with 10 bases fitting TRBD2. V dropped 2 bases and J dropped 6; count of bases not matched to a gene: 1. The CDR3 runs 14 residues. The germline V gene has CDR1 SGHRS and CDR2 YFSETQ. The CDR3: CASSLGTSAGELFF. As DNA, the CDR3 is TGCGCCAGCAGCTTAGGGACTAGCGCCGGGGAGCTGTTTTTT. Supplemented by reference TRBV5-1 and TRBJ2-2, the full variable domain reads KAGVTQTPRYLIKTRGQQVTLSCSPISGHRSVSWYQQTPGQGLQFLFEYFSETQRNKGNFPGRFSGRQFSNSRSEMNVSTLELGDSALYLCASSLGTSAGELFFGEGSRLTVL.

CDR3 protein: CASSPGTGGWNTEAFF. DNA for the CDR3: TGTGCCAGCAGCCCTGGGACAGGGGGCTGGAACACTGAAGCTTTCTTT. The V gene is TRBV13, the J gene TRBJ1-1, with 12 bases lining up with TRBD1. V lost 5 bases, J lost 1 base, and 5 bases stayed unmatched. Germline CDR1 and CDR2: PRHDT and FYEKMQ (reference sequence). The CDR3 consists of 16 residues. The entire variable domain, with the rest obtained from reference TRBV13 and TRBJ1-1, is as follows: AAGVIQSPRHLIKEKRETATLKCYPIPRHDTVYWYQQGPGQDPQFLISFYEKMQSDKGSIPDRFSAQQFSDYHSELNMSSLELGDSALYFCASSPGTGGWNTEAFFGQGTRLTVV.

This clone was recorded only once. V gene TRBV29-1 combines with J gene TRBJ2-5, with D perhaps given as TRBD1 or TRBD2 (5 bases each). Germline CDR1 and CDR2: SQVTM and ANQGSEA. Trimming removed 2 bases from V and 8 bases from J, with 18 bases in between. The CDR3 has 14 amino acids. CDR3 nucleotide sequence: TGCAGCGTTGAAACCGGGACGAAGAAGAGAACCCAGTACTTC. Residues: CSVETGTKKRTQYF.

The chain links TRBV2 to TRBJ1-1; D is unclear. The V gene's germline CDR1 is SNHLY and CDR2 FYNNEI. The CDR3 sequence is 11 residues long. Between the trimmed V and J ends, which lost 7 bases and 3 bases, there was a span of 6 bases. The CDR3 DNA follows: TGTGCCAGCACGGGTTACACTGAAGCTTTCTTT. Translation: CASTGYTEAFF.

The chain couples TRBV5-1 to TRBJ2-6; D is ambiguous. The CDR3 length is 13 residues. The germline CDR1 and CDR2 sequences are SGHRS and YFSETQ. Trimming left V 5 bases short and J 0 bases short, with 3 bases between. The CDR3 DNA sequence: TGCGCCAGCAGGGACTCTGGGGCCAACGTCCTGACTTTC. This translates into CASRDSGANVLTF.

The chain is built from TRBV2 and TRBJ2-5, with D perhaps matching TRBD1 or TRBD2 (5 bases each). The CDR3 covers 13 residues. Germline values: CDR1 SNHLY, CDR2 FYNNEI. Trimming stripped 6 bases from V and 6 bases from J, with 14 bases between. CDR3 residues: CASSRDGEQTQYF. As DNA, the CDR3 is TGTGCCAGCAGCCGGGACGGCGAACAGACCCAGTACTTC.

This chain joins TRBV2 and TRBJ2-7, with 8 bases fitting TRBD1. The CDR3 is 14 amino acids. J gave up 3 bases and V 7 bases, and 8 bases lay outside the gene matches. The germline V gene has CDR1 SNHLY and CDR2 FYNNEI. CDR3 in DNA: TGTGCCAGCATCGGACAGGGTGGGGGCTACGAGCAGTACTTC. This encodes CASIGQGGGYEQYF.

CDR3 loop: CASSMEDRENEKLFF. Here the CDR3 DNA reads TGTGCCAGCAGTATGGAGGACAGGGAGAATGAAAAACTGTTTTTT. The chain joins TRBV6-1 to TRBJ1-4; 8 nucleotides match TRBD1. V shed 5 bases and J 5 bases; nucleotides not matched to a gene: 7. Germline CDR1 is MNHNS and CDR2 is SASEGT. The CDR3 runs 15 residues.

As for this clone: The junction departs from germline at one end; a sequencing error may be responsible. The V gene is TRBV27, the J gene TRBJ2-5, with D perhaps matching TRBD1 (5 bases). CDR3 size: 14 residues. CDR1 and CDR2 (germline): MNHEY, SMNVEV (reference sequence). CDR3 nucleotides: TGTGCCAGCAGTTTAATGACAGATCAAGAAACCCAGTACTTC. Protein product: CASSLMTDQETQYF.

The rearrangement uses TRBV4-2 and TRBJ2-1; a possible D gene is TRBD1 (6 bases). This CDR3 spans 15 amino acids. Germline CDR1 LGHNA, CDR2 YNFKEQ. V was shortened by 0 bases and J by 9 bases, with 15 bases between the two germline ends. CDR3 coding DNA: TGTGCCAGCAGCCAAGATGGCCAGGGGCGGAGTGAGCAGTTCTTC. It encodes CASSQDGQGRSEQFF.

The chain is built from TRBV27 and TRBJ2-3, with D possibly being TRBD2 (6 bases). Germline CDR1 and CDR2: MNHEY and SMNVEV (reference sequence). Trimming cost V 4 bases and J 8 bases, with 16 bases left between them. This CDR3 region has 14 residues. This chain's CDR3 is CASSSGVGFGTQYF. The CDR3, as DNA: TGTGCCAGCAGTTCGGGGGTAGGGTTTGGTACGCAGTATTTT.

The V gene is TRBV7-9, the J gene TRBJ2-1; 7 nucleotides match TRBD1. V gave up 5 bases and J gave up 5 bases; unmatched junction bases: 6. Per germline, CDR1 SEHNR and CDR2 FQNEAQ (reference sequence). CDR3 length: 14 amino acids. CDR3 in amino acids: CASSRGQENNEQFF. The CDR3 DNA is TGTGCCAGCAGCAGAGGACAGGAGAACAATGAGCAGTTCTTC.